The 27 T cell receptor beta chains in this list originate from one sample, sequenced in a study of T cell changes during pregnancy in multiple sclerosis. Assay used: immunoSEQ multiplex PCR; TCRdb lists only in-frame clones, some missing. This table has about 46,000 clones, roughly 93% appearing once. The sequencing here drew on CD8+ T cells from peripheral blood mononuclear cells, taken after pregnancy. These receptors came from a female donor with multiple sclerosis, enrolled in a pregnancy study.

This chain links TRBV7-2 with TRBJ1-1; no clear D gene. CDR1 SGHTA and CDR2 FQGNSA come from the germline V gene. Trimming removed 5 bases at V and 5 bases at J, with 12 bases between. This CDR3 is built from 13 residues. This chain's CDR3 is CASSPPRWTEAFF. CDR3 in DNA: TGTGCCAGCAGCCCTCCCAGGTGGACTGAAGCTTTCTTT.

The chain recombines TRBV4-3 with TRBJ2-2, with TRBD1 as a possible D gene (6 bases). The V gene's germline CDR1 is LGHNA and CDR2 YSLEER. The CDR3 sequence is 16 residues long. V shed 0 bases and J shed 6 bases, with 14 bases lying between them. Here the CDR3 reads CASSQEQGMRAGELFF. The DNA of the CDR3 is TGCGCCAGCAGCCAAGAACAGGGAATGAGGGCCGGGGAGCTGTTTTTT.

The V and J genes are TRBV7-9 and TRBJ2-4, with D maybe TRBD2 (5 bases). Trimming removed 1 base from V and 4 bases from J, with 5 bases in between. This CDR3 spans 13 amino acids. CDR1 is SEHNR and CDR2 is FQNEAQ in the germline V gene (reference sequence). DNA of the CDR3: TGTGCCAGCAGCTTAGGGACTAAAAACATTCAGTACTTC. This sequence encodes CASSLGTKNIQYF.

The chain uses TRBV4-1 and TRBJ2-7, with D possibly being TRBD2 (5 bases). V was pared by 4 bases and J by 0 bases, with 10 bases between. Germline CDR1 and CDR2: MGHRA and YSYEKL. The CDR3 runs to 14 residues. The CDR3: CASSPVRGSYEQYF. In nucleotides, the CDR3 is TGCGCCAGCAGCCCAGTCCGGGGCTCCTACGAGCAGTACTTC.

The CDR3 spells CASSQVDSNSYEQYF. CDR3 DNA: TGTGCCAGCAGCCAAGTAGACAGCAACTCCTACGAGCAGTACTTC. The chain links TRBV7-9 to TRBJ2-7; possibly TRBD1 for D (5 bases). CDR1 and CDR2 (germline): SEHNR, FQNEAQ (reference sequence). The CDR3 runs to 15 residues. The ends were cut back, 5 bases at V and 0 bases at J, with 14 bases in the middle. The full variable domain, completed using reference TRBV7-9 and TRBJ2-7, is DTGVSQNPRHKITKRGQNVTFRCDPISEHNRLYWYRQTLGQGPEFLTYFQNEAQLEKSRLLSDRFSAERPKGSFSTLEIQRTEQGDSAMYLCASSQVDSNSYEQYFGPGTRLTVT.

V usage is TRBV5-5 and J usage is TRBJ1-1; TRBD1 aligns across 8 bases. Germline V gene data show CDR1 as SGHKS and CDR2 as YYEKEE (reference sequence). V trimming: 3 bases; J trimming: 0 bases; junction bases outside the gene matches: 7. The CDR3 has 16 amino acids. This chain's CDR3 is CASSSQQGDLNTEAFF. Written as DNA, the CDR3 is TGTGCCAGCAGCTCCCAACAGGGGGACTTGAACACTGAAGCTTTCTTT.

The chain uses TRBV29-1 and TRBJ2-7; possible D gene TRBD1, 6 bases. The length of the CDR3 is 13 residues. Germline V gene lookup returns CDR1 SQVTM and CDR2 ANQGSEA. Trimming shortened V by 0 bases and J by 3 bases, and 9 bases separated the two germline ends. The CDR3 coding sequence is TGCAGCGTTGAAGATGGACAGAACTACGAGCAGTACTTC. This codes for CSVEDGQNYEQYF.

The chain has TRBV9 and TRBJ2-1; possible D gene TRBD1, 5 bases. Germline V gene lookup returns CDR1 SGDLS and CDR2 YYNGEE. CDR3 size: 16 residues. V was pared by 0 bases and J by 4 bases, with 14 bases between. CDR3 amino acids: CASSVGASGRYNEQFF. DNA of the CDR3: TGTGCCAGCAGCGTAGGGGCGTCAGGGCGGTACAATGAGCAGTTCTTC. The whole variable domain, remainder taken from reference TRBV9 and TRBJ2-1, is DSGVTQTPKHLITATGQRVTLRCSPRSGDLSVYWYQQSLDQGLQFLIQYYNGEERAKGNILERFSAQQFPDLHSELNLSSLELGDSALYFCASSVGASGRYNEQFFGPGTRLTVL.

The chain joins TRBV27 to TRBJ1-2, with 7 bases identical to TRBD1. The junction had 14 bases not matched to a gene; V was cut back by 5 bases and J by 8 bases. Germline V CDR1 and CDR2: MNHEY, SMNVEV (reference sequence). This CDR3 is built from 15 residues. CDR3 coding DNA: TGTGCCAGCAGTCTTTATACAGGGGAGCATCAAGGCTACACCTTC. Translated: CASSLYTGEHQGYTF.

The rearrangement uses TRBV19 and TRBJ2-1; TRBD2 is a possible D gene (5 bases). Germline V gene data show CDR1 as LNHDA and CDR2 as SQIVND (reference sequence). V lost 3 bases and J 7 bases, leaving 16 bases between the germline ends. The CDR3 runs 15 residues. As DNA, the CDR3 is TGTGCCAGTAGTATCCAGCCGGGAAGTTATAATGAGCAGTTCTTC. This codes for CASSIQPGSYNEQFF. Complete variable domain (other parts from reference TRBV19 and TRBJ2-1): DGGITQSPKYLFRKEGQNVTLSCEQNLNHDAMYWYRQDPGQGLRLIYYSQIVNDFQKGDIAEGYSVSREKKESFPLTVTSAQKNPTAFYLCASSIQPGSYNEQFFGPGTRLTVL.

This chain links TRBV5-4 with TRBJ2-1, with 8 bases lining up with TRBD2. V was clipped by 0 bases and J by 5 bases; unmatched bases: 4. Germline CDR1 reads SGHNT; CDR2 reads YYREEE (reference sequence). CDR3 length equals 15 residues. CDR3 region: CASSLVAGPHNEQFF. The CDR3 nucleotides are TGTGCCAGCAGCTTGGTAGCGGGGCCCCACAATGAGCAGTTCTTC. The full variable domain, completed using reference TRBV5-4 and TRBJ2-1, is ETGVTQSPTHLIKTRGQQVTLRCSSQSGHNTVSWYQQALGQGPQFIFQYYREEENGRGNFPPRFSGLQFPNYSSELNVNALELDDSALYLCASSLVAGPHNEQFFGPGTRLTVL.

The chain joins TRBV7-9 to TRBJ2-7; 14 nucleotides line up with TRBD2. Germline V gives CDR1 SEHNR, CDR2 FQNEAQ (reference sequence). The trim removed 5 bases at V and 3 bases at J, leaving 9 bases unmatched. The CDR3 runs to 17 residues. The CDR3, as DNA: TGTGCCAGCAGCCCATCGGGACTAGCGGGAGAGTTCTACGAGCAGTACTTC. As protein: CASSPSGLAGEFYEQYF.

V is TRBV10-3 and J is TRBJ1-1; 7 bases are shared with TRBD1. The CDR3 has 13 residues. V shed 8 bases, J shed 1 base, and the junction held 4 bases outside the gene matches. CDR1 and CDR2 from the germline V gene are ENHRY and SYGVKD. CDR3: CAIWNRGNTEAFF. The CDR3 coding sequence is TGTGCCATCTGGAACAGGGGGAACACTGAAGCTTTCTTT.

V gene TRBV19 combines with J gene TRBJ1-5, with D maybe TRBD1 (5 bases). Germline CDR1 LNHDA, CDR2 SQIVND (reference sequence). V was shortened by 3 bases and J by 11 bases, with 14 bases between the two germline ends. This CDR3 spans 13 amino acids. The CDR3 region has the DNA TGTGCCAGTAGTATCATGGGGGGACGGGCCCAGCATTTT. This gives the protein CASSIMGGRAQHF.

This CDR3 reads CASSFRVADTEAFF. Here the CDR3 DNA reads TGTGCCAGCAGCTTCAGGGTTGCGGACACTGAAGCTTTCTTT. The chain recombines TRBV7-8 with TRBJ1-1; a weak D match, TRBD1 (5 bases). Germline V lookup: CDR1 SGHVS, CDR2 FQNEAQ. Trimming removed 3 bases from V and 3 bases from J, with 11 bases in between. This CDR3 has 14 residues.

This chain links TRBV27 with TRBJ1-1; possible D gene TRBD1, 5 bases. Germline CDR1 is MNHEY and CDR2 is SMNVEV (reference sequence). The CDR3 is made up of 16 amino acids. Trimming stripped 4 bases from V and 0 bases from J, with 15 bases between. The CDR3 region has the DNA TGTGCCAGCAGTTCTTCTCCGACAGCACTGAACACTGAAGCTTTCTTT. Protein: CASSSSPTALNTEAFF.

The chain links TRBV6-1 to TRBJ2-6; D remains ambiguous. V was clipped by 1 base and J by 0 bases, with 4 bases between them. Germline lookup yields CDR1 MNHNS and CDR2 SASEGT. The CDR3 consists of 15 residues. The CDR3 spells CASSEVISGANVLTF. The CDR3 DNA reads TGTGCCAGCAGTGAAGTAATCTCTGGGGCCAACGTCCTGACTTTC.

V is TRBV11-2 and J is TRBJ2-7, with TRBD2 identical over 7 bases. Germline CDR1 and CDR2: SGHAT and FQNNGV. The CDR3 totals 16 residues. V trimming: 0 bases; J trimming: 3 bases; junction bases outside the gene matches: 8. The CDR3 nucleotides read TGTGCCAGCAGCTTAGATCTGGGACTAAGGAGCTACGAGCAGTACTTC. This sequence encodes CASSLDLGLRSYEQYF.

The V gene is TRBV7-9, the J gene TRBJ2-7; 9 bases map to TRBD1. Germline V gene lookup returns CDR1 SEHNR and CDR2 FQNEAQ (reference sequence). V gave up 5 bases and J gave up 2 bases; unmatched junction bases: 4. The length of the CDR3 is 14 residues. The CDR3, as DNA: TGTGCCAGCAGCCCCGGGACAGGGCCCTACGAGCAGTACTTC. This translates into CASSPGTGPYEQYF. Full variable domain (outside the CDR3, taken from reference TRBV7-9 and TRBJ2-7): DTGVSQNPRHKITKRGQNVTFRCDPISEHNRLYWYRQTLGQGPEFLTYFQNEAQLEKSRLLSDRFSAERPKGSFSTLEIQRTEQGDSAMYLCASSPGTGPYEQYFGPGTRLTVT.

The rearrangement links TRBV6-6 to TRBJ2-7; TRBD1 matches at 10 bases. The V gene's germline CDR1 is MNHNY and CDR2 SVGAGI (reference sequence). This CDR3 has 14 residues. Trimming removed 4 bases from V and 4 bases from J; junction bases left unmatched: 4. CDR3 DNA sequence: TGTGCCAGCAGTTCGACAGGGGGCTCTTACGAGCAGTACTTC. Its protein product is CASSSTGGSYEQYF.

The chain recombines TRBV7-3 with TRBJ1-2; 9 positions agree with TRBD1. Trimming cost V 5 bases and J 10 bases; bases outside gene matches: 8. The germline V gene encodes CDR1 SGHTA and CDR2 FQGTGA. CDR3 size: 13 residues. DNA for the CDR3: TGTGCCAGCAGCGCAGGGACAGGGTTCCCCTACACCTTC. Translating gives CASSAGTGFPYTF.

The chain links TRBV27 to TRBJ2-2; no firm D call. The CDR3 extends over 13 amino acids. The V end was cut by 4 bases, the J end by 5 bases, with 8 bases between. The germline CDR1 and CDR2 sequences are MNHEY and SMNVEV (reference sequence). Here the CDR3 DNA reads TGTGCCAGCAGTTGGAGCAAAACCGGGGAGCTGTTTTTT. Protein: CASSWSKTGELFF.

This chain uses TRBV6-4 with TRBJ2-3; 11 bases are a match to TRBD2. Germline-derived CDR1 and CDR2 are MRHNA and SNTAGT. The CDR3 sequence is 14 residues long. J lost 4 bases, V lost 3 bases, and 0 bases had no gene match. The CDR3 DNA sequence: TGTGCCAGCAGTGAGGGACTAGCGGCAGATACGCAGTATTTT. Translation gives CASSEGLAADTQYF.

The chain joins TRBV5-5 to TRBJ1-5, with TRBD1 as a possible D gene (5 bases). Trimming took off 7 bases at V and 1 base at J, with 15 bases between the two ends. There are 15 residues in the CDR3. Per germline, CDR1 SGHKS and CDR2 YYEKEE (reference sequence). The CDR3 region is CASSGGLGSNQPQHF. The CDR3 DNA reads as TGTGCCAGCTCGGGGGGGTTAGGGAGCAATCAGCCCCAGCATTTT.

This clone was detected only once. The rearrangement joins TRBV27 to TRBJ2-7, with TRBD2 matching over 10 bases. Trimming at V came to 2 bases and at J to 6 bases, leaving 7 bases not matched to a gene. CDR3 size: 15 residues. Germline V gene lookup returns CDR1 MNHEY and CDR2 SMNVEV (reference sequence). The CDR3 DNA sequence: TGTGCCAGCAGTTTAAGAGCGGGGGGGCTCCGCGAGCAGTACTTC. Residues: CASSLRAGGLREQYF.

The chain links TRBV19 to TRBJ1-5; TRBD1 might be the D (6 bases). Germline assignment: CDR1 LNHDA and CDR2 SQIVND (reference sequence). This CDR3 comprises 15 residues. The V gene lost 7 bases and the J gene lost 3 bases, with 16 bases spanning the gap. As DNA, the CDR3 is TGTGCCAGTATGGACCGGGACACTTCCAATCAGCCCCAGCATTTT. Protein sequence: CASMDRDTSNQPQHF.

The chain links TRBV28 to TRBJ2-7; D may be TRBD2 (6 bases). This CDR3 contains 13 residues. CDR1 is MDHEN and CDR2 is SYDVKM in the germline V gene. Trimming removed 6 bases at V and 1 base at J, with 10 bases between. This chain's CDR3 is CASSTGRSYEQYF. CDR3 coding DNA: TGTGCCAGCAGCACGGGGAGGTCCTACGAGCAGTACTTC.